The clone carrying this TCR beta chain appeared a few times. What it recognizes is unknown. This sample is part of a study of OX40 agonist ivuxolimab in advanced cancers. Background on the study: All patients had ivuxolimab intravenously every 2 weeks at 0.01 to 10 mg/kg.

CDR3 length equals 15 residues. Trimming removed 2 bases at V and 2 bases at J, with 11 bases between. Germline lookup yields CDR1 SGHTA and CDR2 FQGNSA. Findings and limits, study-wide: Averaging showed that CD8+ T cells had more expanded clones than CD4+ did. Clonal expansion was among the lowest in partial responders at 0.1-3.0 mg/kg, especially CD8+.

Only in-frame clones appear in the TCRdb table, and some are missing; sequencing was by immunoSEQ multiplex PCR. The table includes tens of thousands of clones, 80% to 90% detected once. Autoimmune disease history or systemic immunosuppression barred patients. The chain has TRBV7-2 and TRBJ2-3, with D unresolved. The source is an adult with an advanced solid tumor such as melanoma, head and neck, liver or kidney cancer. This material consisted of CD4+ or CD8+ T cells sorted from blood, taken in a trial of the OX40 agonist ivuxolimab. The CDR3 coding sequence is TGTGCCAGCAGCTTAATGGACGCCAACACAGATACGCAGTATTTT. This codes for CASSLMDANTDTQYF.